This T cell receptor (beta chain) was identified during a study of healthy donors' naive CD4 and CD8 T cells. CDR3 size: 13 residues. Germline lookup yields CDR1 SQVTM and CDR2 ANQGSEA. Deletions cut 0 bases from V and 4 bases from J, with 9 bases between. Study-wide results and caveats: Naive CD4+ and CD8+ cells reportedly differed in usage of most V and J genes. Negatively charged CDR3s marked CD8+ lineage; positively charged CDR3s marked CD4+ lineage.

A linear amplification protocol produced the TCR libraries from 450 to 500 ng of total RNA. TCRdb reprocessed the reads via MiXCR and lists one record per CDR3 protein. Of around 180,000 distinct CDR3 sequences in the sample, about 76% were seen once. Details on this clonotype: What it binds is not known.

Sorting defined naive CD4+ as CD4+CD8-CD45RO-CD45RA+ and naive CD8+ as CD8+CD4-CD45RA+CD27bright. The gene calls are TRBV29-1 and TRBJ1-2, with D uncertain. Sequenced: naive CD4+ and CD8+ T cells sorted from blood, pooled from several donors. The clonotype comes from a pool of human donors in good health; the sample pools cells from several healthy donors. CDR3 amino acids: CSVEETGIYGYTF. The CDR3 nucleotides read TGCAGCGTTGAAGAGACGGGGATCTATGGCTACACCTTC. The variable domain in full, completed from reference TRBV29-1 and TRBJ1-2, reads SAVISQKPSRDICQRGTSLTIQCQVDSQVTMMFWYRQQPGQSLTLIATANQGSEATYESGFVIDKFPISRPNLTFSTLTVSNMSPEDSSIYLCSVEETGIYGYTFGSGTRLTVV.